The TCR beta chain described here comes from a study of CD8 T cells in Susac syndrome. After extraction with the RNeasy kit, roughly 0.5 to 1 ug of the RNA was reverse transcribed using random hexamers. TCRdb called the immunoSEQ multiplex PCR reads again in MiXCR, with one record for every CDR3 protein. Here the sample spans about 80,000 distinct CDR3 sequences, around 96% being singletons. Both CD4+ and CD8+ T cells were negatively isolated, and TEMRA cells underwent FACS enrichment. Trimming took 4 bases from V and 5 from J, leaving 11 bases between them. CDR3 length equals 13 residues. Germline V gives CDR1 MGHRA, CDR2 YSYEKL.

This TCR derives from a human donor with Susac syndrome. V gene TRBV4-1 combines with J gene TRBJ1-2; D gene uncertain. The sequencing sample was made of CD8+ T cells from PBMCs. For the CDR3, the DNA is TGCGCCAGCAGCCCGTCGGACTGGTATGGCTACACCTTC. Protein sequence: CASSPSDWYGYTF.